This TCR beta chain is from a study of blood T cell repertoires in COVID-19. As for the study in general: Nucleic acid was either cDNA or gDNA, and it came from T cells, B-cell-depleted T cells, or PBMCs.

V was shortened by 0 bases and J by 3 bases, with 7 bases between the two germline ends. Germline CDR1 and CDR2: SGHRS and YFSETQ. The CDR3 sequence is 15 residues long. Per the original methods: Estimates of nucleated cell counts were drawn from the amplification of reference gene primers. The data were produced by immunoSEQ multiplex PCR, yet TCRdb's version contains in-frame clones alone and is incomplete. V and J calls and clone size are as listed in that table; D and trimming were resolved from the DNA. The data contain around 100,000 clones, about 90% of them singletons. This clone has just one count.

This TCR was sampled from a man aged 25 to 40 in a cohort sampled during active COVID-19. V is TRBV5-1 and J is TRBJ2-6; D is uncertain. Sequenced material: peripheral blood. The CDR3 spells CASSLVWLGANVLTF. The CDR3 nucleotides read TGCGCCAGCAGCTTGGTTTGGCTTGGGGCCAACGTCCTGACTTTC.